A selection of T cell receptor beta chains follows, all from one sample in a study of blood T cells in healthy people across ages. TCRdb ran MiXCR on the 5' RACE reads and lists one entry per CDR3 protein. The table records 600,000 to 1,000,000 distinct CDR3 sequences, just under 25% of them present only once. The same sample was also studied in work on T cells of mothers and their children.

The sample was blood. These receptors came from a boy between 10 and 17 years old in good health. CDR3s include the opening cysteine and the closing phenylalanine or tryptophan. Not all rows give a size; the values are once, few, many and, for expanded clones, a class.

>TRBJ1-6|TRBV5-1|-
CASSQGSYNSPLHF
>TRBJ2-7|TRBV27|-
CASSLIGLVSSEQYF
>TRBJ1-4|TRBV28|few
CASTGPTDNEKLFF
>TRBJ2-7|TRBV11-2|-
CASSGRQYEQYF
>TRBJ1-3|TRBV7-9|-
CASSLAGTGTTGNTIYF
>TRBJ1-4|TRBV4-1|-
CASSQELGQGGDEKLFF
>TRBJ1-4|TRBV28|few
CASSLYPTATNEKLFF
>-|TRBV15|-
CATSPRRGAFNEQFF
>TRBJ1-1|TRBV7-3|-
CATGQGKNTEAFF
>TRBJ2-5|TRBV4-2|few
CASSQVVEGYQETQYF
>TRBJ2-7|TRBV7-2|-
CASSAQTGINYEQYF
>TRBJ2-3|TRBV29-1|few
CSVVAGLSDTQYF
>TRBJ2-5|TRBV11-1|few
CASSLAGSNQETQYF
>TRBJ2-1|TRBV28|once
CPSSFGLAGVNEQFF
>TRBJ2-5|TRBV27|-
CASSLLRGGLFF
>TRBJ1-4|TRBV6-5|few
CASSYGGRNEKLFF
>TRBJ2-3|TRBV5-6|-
CASTLGGGPVLSSTDTQYF
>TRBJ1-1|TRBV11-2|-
CASSLGSGPVTEAFF
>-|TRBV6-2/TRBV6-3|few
CASSYHDRGGLYEQYF
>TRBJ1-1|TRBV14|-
CASSQSSDTEAFF
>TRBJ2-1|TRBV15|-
CATSRVKGGEQFF
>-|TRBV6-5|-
CASTVSGTGFYEQYF
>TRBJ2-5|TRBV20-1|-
CSATDSALVKETQYF